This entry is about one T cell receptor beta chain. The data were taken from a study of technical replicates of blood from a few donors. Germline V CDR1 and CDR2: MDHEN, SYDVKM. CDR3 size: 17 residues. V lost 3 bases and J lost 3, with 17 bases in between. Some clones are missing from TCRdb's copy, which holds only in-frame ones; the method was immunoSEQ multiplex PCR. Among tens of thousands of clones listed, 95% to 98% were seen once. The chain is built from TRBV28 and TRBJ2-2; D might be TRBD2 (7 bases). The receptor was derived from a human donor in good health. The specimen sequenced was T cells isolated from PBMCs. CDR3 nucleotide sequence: TGTGCCAGCAGTTTGCTAAGGGGGGGGGTACACACCGGGGAGCTGTTTTTT. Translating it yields CASSLLRGGVHTGELFF. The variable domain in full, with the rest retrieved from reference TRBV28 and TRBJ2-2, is DVKVTQSSRYLVKRTGEKVFLECVQDMDHENMFWYRQDPGLGLRLIYFSYDVKMKEKGDIPEGYSVSREKKERFSLILESASTNQTSMYLCASSLLRGGVHTGELFFGEGSRLTVL.